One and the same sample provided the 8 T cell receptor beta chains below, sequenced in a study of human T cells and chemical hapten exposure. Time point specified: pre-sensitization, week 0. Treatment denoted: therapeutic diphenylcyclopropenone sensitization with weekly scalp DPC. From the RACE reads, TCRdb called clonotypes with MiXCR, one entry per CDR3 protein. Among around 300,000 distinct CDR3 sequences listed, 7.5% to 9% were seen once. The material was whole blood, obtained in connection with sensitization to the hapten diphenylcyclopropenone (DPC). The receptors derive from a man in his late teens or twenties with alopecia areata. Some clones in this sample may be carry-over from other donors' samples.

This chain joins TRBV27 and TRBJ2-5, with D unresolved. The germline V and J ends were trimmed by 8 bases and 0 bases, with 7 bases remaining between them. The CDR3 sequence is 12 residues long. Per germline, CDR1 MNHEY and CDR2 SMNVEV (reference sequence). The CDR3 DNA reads TGTGCCAGCGGCCACTACCAAGAGACCCAGTACTTC. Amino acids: CASGHYQETQYF.

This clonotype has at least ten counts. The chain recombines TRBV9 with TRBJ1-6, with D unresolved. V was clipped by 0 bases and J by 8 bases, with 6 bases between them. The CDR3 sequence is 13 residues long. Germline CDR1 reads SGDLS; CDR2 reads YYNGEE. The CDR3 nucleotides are TGTGCCAGCAGCGTAGCAGCGTATTCACCCCTCCACTTT. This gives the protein CASSVAAYSPLHF.

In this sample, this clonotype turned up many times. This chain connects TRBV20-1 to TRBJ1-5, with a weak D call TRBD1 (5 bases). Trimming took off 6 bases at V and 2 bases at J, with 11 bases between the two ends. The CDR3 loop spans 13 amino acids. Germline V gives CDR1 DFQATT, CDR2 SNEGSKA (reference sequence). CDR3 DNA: TGCAGTGCAGGGCAGGGACGCAATCAGCCCCAGCATTTT. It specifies CSAGQGRNQPQHF.

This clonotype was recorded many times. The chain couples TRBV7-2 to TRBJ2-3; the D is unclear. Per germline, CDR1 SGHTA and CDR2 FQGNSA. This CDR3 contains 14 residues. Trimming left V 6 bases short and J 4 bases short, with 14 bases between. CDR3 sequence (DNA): TGTGCCAGCAGTTTGATCGGGCGCGCAGATACGCAGTATTTT. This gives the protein CASSLIGRADTQYF.

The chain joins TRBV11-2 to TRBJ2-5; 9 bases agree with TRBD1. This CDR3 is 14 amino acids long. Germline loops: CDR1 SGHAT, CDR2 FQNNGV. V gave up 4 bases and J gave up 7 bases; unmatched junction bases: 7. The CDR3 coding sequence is TGTGCCAGCAGCTCTTGGGACAGGGCGTGGACCCAGTACTTC. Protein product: CASSSWDRAWTQYF.

This CDR3 is CASSPPSGGYEQYF. Here the CDR3 DNA reads TGTGCCAGCTCACCACCCTCTGGGGGCTACGAGCAGTACTTC. The chain combines TRBV18 with TRBJ2-7; D may correspond to TRBD1 or TRBD2 (5 bases each). Germline CDR1 is KGHSH and CDR2 is LQKENI. Trimming cost V 0 bases and J 3 bases, with 9 bases left between them. This CDR3 comprises 14 residues.

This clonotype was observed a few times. The CDR3 region is CASSSGAHSGNTIYF. CDR3 DNA: TGCGCCAGCAGCTCAGGGGCCCACTCTGGAAACACCATATATTTT. This chain joins TRBV5-1 and TRBJ1-3, with D possibly matching TRBD1 (6 bases). Per the germline V gene, CDR1 is SGHRS and CDR2 is YFSETQ. CDR3 size: 15 residues. V lost 3 bases and J 0 bases, leaving 10 bases between the germline ends.

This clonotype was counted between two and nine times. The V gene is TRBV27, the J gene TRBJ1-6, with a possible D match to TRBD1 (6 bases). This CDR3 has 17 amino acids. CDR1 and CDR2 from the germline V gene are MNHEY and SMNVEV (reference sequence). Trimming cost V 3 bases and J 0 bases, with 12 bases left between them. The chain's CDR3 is CASSFGGGGSYNSPLHF. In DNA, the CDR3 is TGTGCCAGCAGTTTCGGGGGAGGGGGCTCCTATAATTCACCCCTCCACTTT.